One T cell receptor (beta chain) is described in this entry. What it recognizes is unknown. These data originate in a study of persistence of HIV-infected CD4 T cells. At the level of the study: The sample holds CD4+ T cells responsive to CMV or HIV-1 Gag. Whole-study findings and limits: Degenerate expanded CDR3beta sequences were enriched among CMV- and Gag-responding cells.

The libraries were made with immunoSEQ version 4 in survey mode. Sequencing used immunoSEQ multiplex PCR; TCRdb keeps in-frame clones, though not all of them. The data show 40,000 to 55,000 clones, under 85% seen once. Cells were stimulated with CMV-infected fibroblast lysates at about 9.4 ug/mL. CD40L-negative CD69-negative CD45RO-high memory CD4+ T cells were sorted as populations depleted of antigen-responding cells. CD4+ T cell counts exceeded 400 cells/uL; CMV serology was positive. Stimulated PBMCs had first been depleted of CD8+ T cells. CDR1 is MRHNA and CDR2 is SNTAGT in the germline V gene. The CDR3 sequence is 14 residues long. The trim removed 8 bases at V and 1 base at J, leaving 4 bases unmatched.

The clonotype was recovered from an adult man with HIV who was CMV-seropositive. The chain uses TRBV6-4 and TRBJ2-3; TRBD1 aligns across 9 bases. Sample: CD4+ T cells sorted from PBMCs after roughly 18-hour stimulation, taken from a patient who received antiretroviral therapy. CDR3 nucleotides: TGTGCCAGCCAGAGGGACAGGGGCACAGATACGCAGTATTTT. It codes for CASQRDRGTDTQYF.